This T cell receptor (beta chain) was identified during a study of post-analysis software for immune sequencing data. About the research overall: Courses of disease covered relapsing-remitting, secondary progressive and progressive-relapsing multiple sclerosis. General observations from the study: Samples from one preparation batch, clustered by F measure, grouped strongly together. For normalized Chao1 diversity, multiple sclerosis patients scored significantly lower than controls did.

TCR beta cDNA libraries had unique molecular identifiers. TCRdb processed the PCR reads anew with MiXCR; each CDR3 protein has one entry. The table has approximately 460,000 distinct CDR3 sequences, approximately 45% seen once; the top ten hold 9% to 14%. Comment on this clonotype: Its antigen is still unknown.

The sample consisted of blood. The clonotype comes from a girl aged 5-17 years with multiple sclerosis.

CDR3 nucleotides: TGTGCCAGCAGTGGTGAGGGAGGGCCTTCCTACAATGAGCAGTACTTC. Its translation: CASSGEGGPSYNEQYF. The V gene is TRBV6-1, the J gene TRBJ2-7, with 7 bases that match TRBD2. This CDR3 comprises 16 residues. V dropped 4 bases and J dropped 7; count of bases not matched to a gene: 16. Germline values: CDR1 MNHNS, CDR2 SASEGT.